Listed here are 28 T cell receptor beta chains from one sample, sequenced in a study of T cell responses to AZD1222 COVID-19 vaccine (dated by TCRdb to the early 2020s). Library construction relied on the immunoSEQ multiplex PCR assay. In TCRdb, the immuneACCESS table is reduced to in-frame sequences with V and J assigned. These tables do not hold every clone; where another copy was compared, an unresolved V gene accounts for under half, and the others remain unexplained. Counted in this sample were some 150,000 clones; about 90% of them appeared once. Together, the top ten hold just over 9% of the sample. The sample's time point, from its label and the paper: about 28 days (+/-7) after the second vaccine dose. This material consisted of peripheral blood, taken 28 days after the second AZD1222 dose. Receptor source: an adult who received the AZD1222 COVID-19 vaccine.

V gene TRBV18 combines with J gene TRBJ2-2, with 8 bases fitting TRBD1. V lost 0 bases to trimming and J lost 2 bases; unmatched junction nucleotides: 5. This CDR3 is built from 17 residues. CDR1 is KGHSH, CDR2 LQKENI, per germline. CDR3 amino acids: CASSPPARGRNTGELFF. The DNA for the CDR3 is TGTGCCAGCTCACCACCCGCCAGGGGGCGTAACACCGGGGAGCTGTTTTTT.

The chain combines TRBV7-2 with TRBJ2-5; the D is unclear. The CDR3 loop spans 15 amino acids. V lost 5 bases and J lost 2, with 15 bases in between. Germline lookup yields CDR1 SGHTA and CDR2 FQGNSA. In nucleotides, the CDR3 is TGTGCCAGCAGCGCCCGGTCCCCCGGGCAAGAGACCCAGTACTTC. This sequence encodes CASSARSPGQETQYF.

The chain recombines TRBV11-2 with TRBJ2-5; maybe TRBD2 (6 bases). Germline assignment: CDR1 SGHAT and CDR2 FQNNGV. The CDR3 runs to 15 residues. The V end was cut by 6 bases, the J end by 4 bases, with 18 bases between. CDR3 residues: CASSATEGLGETQYF. The CDR3 coding sequence is TGTGCCAGCAGTGCCACGGAGGGCCTTGGAGAGACCCAGTACTTC.

J is TRBJ2-1 and V is TRBV11-2, with D perhaps matching TRBD2 (7 bases). The CDR3 is 15 amino acids. Deletions cut 2 bases from V and 10 bases from J, with 18 bases between. CDR1 SGHAT and CDR2 FQNNGV come from the germline V gene. Here the CDR3 DNA reads TGTGCCAGCAGCTTAATAAGGGGGGGCGGAGGGGAGCAGTTCTTC. Protein: CASSLIRGGGGEQFF.

In its sample, this clone was seen a few times. The rearrangement joins TRBV27 to TRBJ2-1; 7 bases are a match to TRBD1. This CDR3 is built from 17 residues. V was clipped by 5 bases and J by 1 base; unmatched bases: 11. CDR1 and CDR2 from the germline V gene are MNHEY and SMNVEV (reference sequence). This CDR3 reads CASSLQTTGRSYNEQFF. The CDR3 nucleotides are TGTGCCAGCAGTCTCCAAACGACAGGGAGATCCTACAATGAGCAGTTCTTC.

The chain has TRBV6-2 or TRBV6-3 and TRBJ2-1; 9 nucleotides line up with TRBD2. Germline lookup yields CDR1 MNHEY and CDR2 SVGEGT. This CDR3 has 14 residues. The junction had 4 bases not matched to a gene; V was cut back by 4 bases and J by 6 bases. For the CDR3, the DNA is TGTGCCAGCAGTTCGCGGGAGGGCCGCAATGAGCAGTTCTTC. Translating gives CASSSREGRNEQFF.

The genes are TRBV3-1 (or the pseudogene TRBV3-2) and TRBJ1-6; 7 nucleotides align to TRBD1. The CDR3 length is 15 residues. Germline values: CDR1 LGHDT, CDR2 YNNKEL (reference sequence). V trimming: 4 bases; J trimming: 4 bases; junction bases outside the gene matches: 4. The CDR3 coding sequence is TGTGCCAGCAGCCTCGGACAGGTTTATAATTCACCCCTCCACTTT. Residues: CASSLGQVYNSPLHF.

This clone has only one observation. The CDR3 DNA is TGTGCCAGCAGCCAAGTCCGGGGGGCTGGACTAGCGGGGAGCACAGATACGCAGTATTTT. This translates into CASSQVRGAGLAGSTDTQYF. This rearrangement joins TRBV4-2 to TRBJ2-3; 12 nucleotides align to TRBD2. The germline V gene encodes CDR1 LGHNA and CDR2 YNFKEQ. Unmatched junction bases numbered 11, after V lost 1 base and J lost 0 bases. This CDR3 contains 20 residues.

This chain connects TRBV24-1 to TRBJ2-5; TRBD2 matches at 8 bases. Trimming removed 5 bases from V and 2 bases from J; junction bases left unmatched: 9. Germline V CDR1 and CDR2: KGHDR, SFDVKD. This CDR3 has 16 residues. CDR3 sequence reads: CATSGVAGGQQETQYF. CDR3 DNA: TGTGCCACCAGTGGAGTGGCGGGAGGCCAGCAAGAGACCCAGTACTTC.

The chain combines TRBV27 with TRBJ2-7, with D perhaps TRBD2 (6 bases). The germline V and J ends were trimmed by 1 base and 2 bases, with 12 bases remaining between them. CDR1 is MNHEY and CDR2 is SMNVEV in the germline V gene (reference sequence). The CDR3 runs 15 residues. Here the CDR3 reads CASSLWGEFPYEQYF. The DNA for the CDR3 is TGTGCCAGCAGTTTATGGGGGGAGTTTCCCTACGAGCAGTACTTC.

The chain joins TRBV10-3 to TRBJ2-5; D is possibly TRBD2 (5 bases). Germline CDR1 and CDR2: ENHRY and SYGVKD. The V end lost 8 bases, the J end lost 1 base, and 17 bases lay between the germline ends. There are 15 residues in the CDR3. The CDR3 sequence: CAIAPSDSAQETQYF. CDR3 sequence (DNA): TGTGCCATCGCCCCCTCGGACTCGGCCCAAGAGACCCAGTACTTC.

The gene calls are TRBV10-3 and TRBJ1-5, with 7 bases fitting TRBD1. The CDR3 contains 19 residues. The germline gives CDR1 ENHRY, CDR2 SYGVKD. Unmatched junction bases numbered 15, after V lost 0 bases and J lost 4 bases. DNA for the CDR3: TGTGCCATCAGTGAGTCCGGGACAGCCGGTCTCGGCAGGAATCAGCCCCAGCATTTT. The encoded protein is CAISESGTAGLGRNQPQHF.

V is TRBV7-2 and J is TRBJ2-1; D is possibly TRBD2 (6 bases). CDR3 length equals 15 residues. Germline V lookup: CDR1 SGHTA, CDR2 FQGNSA. The germline V and J ends were trimmed by 5 bases and 5 bases, with 16 bases remaining between them. The CDR3 protein is CASSIIPGANNEQFF. In DNA, the CDR3 is TGTGCCAGCAGCATCATACCGGGAGCTAACAATGAGCAGTTCTTC.

This clone was picked up a small number of times. The CDR3, as DNA: TGTGCCAGTAGTGCACTAACCGGGACAGGGGACACAGATACGCAGTATTTT. Amino acid sequence: CASSALTGTGDTDTQYF. V is TRBV19 and J is TRBJ2-3; 10 bases line up with TRBD1. CDR3 size: 17 residues. Per germline, CDR1 LNHDA and CDR2 SQIVND (reference sequence). V shed 5 bases and J 2 bases; nucleotides not matched to a gene: 10.

Comment on this clone: An end of the junction differs from the germline gene, which may be a read error. This chain links TRBV11-2 with TRBJ1-2, with D uncertain. This CDR3 region has 11 residues. Germline-derived CDR1 and CDR2 are SGHAT and FQNNGV. The CDR3 DNA is TGTGCCAGCAGCCCCCGTGAACAGACAATCTTC. Translating gives CASSPREQTIF. The whole variable domain, remainder taken from reference TRBV11-2 and TRBJ1-2, is EAGVAQSPRYKIIEKRQSVAFWCNPISGHATLYWYQQILGQGPKLLIQFQNNGVVDDSQLPKDRFSAERLKGVDSTLKIQPAKLEDSAVYLCASSPREQTIFGSGTRLTVV.

The rearrangement joins TRBV27 to TRBJ2-2; unclear D gene. This CDR3 is 12 amino acids long. V lost 8 bases and J lost 3, with 7 bases in between. Germline assignment: CDR1 MNHEY and CDR2 SMNVEV (reference sequence). CDR3 DNA: TGTGCCAGCCCCTCGGACACCGGGGAGCTGTTTTTT. Encoded protein: CASPSDTGELFF.

This clone was seen just once. J is TRBJ2-1 and V is TRBV9; weak D call: TRBD2 (6 bases). Germline lookup yields CDR1 SGDLS and CDR2 YYNGEE. The CDR3 is made up of 15 amino acids. The ends were cut back, 5 bases at V and 7 bases at J, with 19 bases in the middle. The CDR3 reads CASRPSGDQANEQFF. The CDR3 bases are TGTGCCAGCAGGCCCTCGGGGGACCAAGCTAATGAGCAGTTCTTC.

This chain joins TRBV6-6 and TRBJ2-3, with TRBD2 matching over 8 bases. Unmatched junction bases numbered 12, after V lost 5 bases and J lost 2 bases. From germline, CDR1 is MNHNY and CDR2 SVGAGI (reference sequence). CDR3 length: 17 amino acids. CDR3 residues: CASSPRGSGGPTDTQYF. Written as DNA, the CDR3 is TGTGCCAGCAGTCCAAGAGGGAGCGGGGGACCCACAGATACGCAGTATTTT.

V gene TRBV6-5 combines with J gene TRBJ2-1, with 11 bases that match TRBD1. The CDR3 is made up of 15 amino acids. After removal of 3 bases from V and 4 bases from J, the junction contained 2 bases not matched to a gene. The germline V gene has CDR1 MNHEY and CDR2 SVGAGI. The CDR3 loop reads CASSYGTGGYNEQFF. The CDR3 region has the DNA TGTGCCAGCAGTTATGGGACAGGGGGGTACAATGAGCAGTTCTTC.

The chain joins TRBV24-1 to TRBJ2-7, with TRBD1 matching over 10 bases. Germline-derived CDR1 and CDR2 are KGHDR and SFDVKD. V gave up 3 bases and J gave up 6 bases; unmatched junction bases: 7. CDR3 size: 15 residues. In DNA, the CDR3 is TGTGCCACCAGTGATCCCAGGGACAGGGGAAGCGAGCAGTACTTC. Translation gives CATSDPRDRGSEQYF.

The CDR3 protein is CASSRAGGRGDQYF. The CDR3 coding sequence is TGTGCCAGCAGCCGGGCAGGGGGCCGAGGGGACCAGTACTTC. The gene calls are TRBV7-8 and TRBJ2-5, with 8 nucleotides matching TRBD1. Germline assignment: CDR1 SGHVS and CDR2 FQNEAQ. This CDR3 is built from 14 residues. With V trimmed by 5 bases and J by 10 bases, 12 bases remained unmatched.

The chain has TRBV5-1 and TRBJ1-3; D might be TRBD1 (5 bases). Germline assignment: CDR1 SGHRS and CDR2 YFSETQ. This CDR3 is 15 amino acids long. Trimming took off 4 bases at V and 0 bases at J, with 11 bases between the two ends. CDR3 DNA: TGCGCCAGCAGCGAGCCCGGGGGCTCTGGAAACACCATATATTTT. It is translated as CASSEPGGSGNTIYF.

This chain uses TRBV3-1 (or the pseudogene TRBV3-2) with TRBJ1-2, with TRBD1 identical over 10 bases. CDR1 is LGHDT and CDR2 is YNNKEL in the germline V gene (reference sequence). Unmatched junction bases numbered 10, after V lost 4 bases and J lost 8 bases. The CDR3 is 15 amino acids. CDR3: CASSPRDRGLGGYTF. CDR3 bases: TGTGCCAGCAGCCCTCGGGACAGGGGTCTTGGGGGCTACACCTTC.

The V call is TRBV4-3, the J call TRBJ1-1; D gene uncertain. The V and J ends lost 6 bases and 5 bases respectively, with 13 bases between them. Per the germline V gene, CDR1 is LGHNA and CDR2 is YSLEER. The CDR3 has 13 residues. The CDR3 bases are TGCGCCAGCAGACGGACGGGCGGGACTGAAGCTTTCTTT. Translated: CASRRTGGTEAFF.

The chain employs TRBV7-2 and TRBJ2-2; 9 bases map to TRBD1. CDR3 length equals 15 residues. V was pared by 2 bases and J by 4 bases, with 2 bases of the junction left unmatched. In germline, CDR1 is SGHTA, CDR2 FQGNSA. DNA of the CDR3: TGTGCCAGCAGCTTAAGGACAGGGGCCACCGGGGAGCTGTTTTTT. It yields the protein CASSLRTGATGELFF. The whole variable domain, filled in from reference TRBV7-2 and TRBJ2-2, reads GAGVSQSPSNKVTEKGKDVELRCDPISGHTALYWYRQSLGQGLEFLIYFQGNSAPDKSGLPSDRFSAERTGGSVSTLTIQRTQQEDSAVYLCASSLRTGATGELFFGEGSRLTVL.

The V and J genes are TRBV5-1 and TRBJ2-3; D not resolved. This CDR3 is 14 amino acids long. Germline V gives CDR1 SGHRS, CDR2 YFSETQ. V was cut by 0 bases and J by 5 bases, with 10 bases left in between. CDR3 loop: CASSLADAVDTQYF. CDR3 coding DNA: TGCGCCAGCAGCTTGGCGGACGCTGTAGATACGCAGTATTTT.

The rearrangement links TRBV7-2 to TRBJ1-2; D may be TRBD1 (6 bases). The germline CDR1 and CDR2 sequences are SGHTA and FQGNSA. V lost 5 bases and J 8 bases, leaving 27 bases between the germline ends. CDR3 length: 17 residues. CDR3: CASSGVTDRSPSGGYTF. CDR3 in DNA: TGTGCCAGCAGCGGGGTCACAGACAGGAGCCCATCAGGGGGCTACACCTTC.

The chain joins TRBV3-1 (or the pseudogene TRBV3-2) to TRBJ2-1, with 10 bases identical to TRBD2. The trim removed 5 bases at V and 7 bases at J, leaving 5 bases unmatched. The CDR3 is 14 amino acids. Germline assignment: CDR1 LGHDT and CDR2 YNNKEL (reference sequence). CDR3 nucleotides: TGTGCCAGCAGCTCAGCGGGAGGGATGAATGAGCAGTTCTTC. Translation gives CASSSAGGMNEQFF.